Detailed here is one TCR beta chain. This entry is derived from a study of blood T cell repertoires in COVID-19. Study in general: PBMCs, B-cell-depleted T cells, or T cells were the source of the cDNA or gDNA that made up the material.

Method: immunoSEQ multiplex PCR; TCRdb's copy keeps in-frame clones and lacks some. Of hundreds of thousands of clones in the sample, more than 70% were seen once. Trimming removed 6 bases from V and 0 bases from J; junction bases left unmatched: 15. This CDR3 is built from 19 residues. Germline CDR1 and CDR2: MDHEN and SYDVKM. The TCR comes from a woman in her thirties with COVID-19, enrolled during active disease. Material for sequencing was peripheral blood. V usage is TRBV28 and J usage is TRBJ1-5; 9 bases line up with TRBD1. The CDR3 protein is CASSQNRDRASYSNQPQHF. Here the CDR3 DNA reads TGTGCCAGCAGCCAAAATCGGGACAGGGCCTCTTATAGCAATCAGCCCCAGCATTTT.